What follows are 26 T cell receptor beta chains derived from one specimen sequenced in a study of T cell responses to AZD1222 COVID-19 vaccine. Only in-frame clones appear in the TCRdb table, and some are missing; sequencing was by immunoSEQ multiplex PCR. The table shows around 100,000 clones, with around 82% occurring only once. The input for sequencing was peripheral blood, taken on day 0 of AZD1222 vaccination. All receptors come from an adult in good health.

The rearrangement links TRBV28 to TRBJ1-6; 7 bases map to TRBD1. CDR3 size: 16 residues. The germline V gene has CDR1 MDHEN and CDR2 SYDVKM. The J segment lost 9 bases and the V segment lost 6 bases, leaving 14 bases of the junction unmatched. The CDR3 sequence: CASSQVPGQWGSPLHF. The CDR3 DNA reads as TGTGCCAGCAGCCAAGTCCCGGGACAGTGGGGTTCACCCCTCCACTTT.

This clone was found once. J is TRBJ2-1 and V is TRBV27, with 12 bases identical to TRBD2. Trimming took 1 base from V and 6 from J; bases not matched to a gene: 7. The germline CDR1 and CDR2 sequences are MNHEY and SMNVEV (reference sequence). This CDR3 has 17 amino acids. The CDR3 DNA reads TGTGCCAGCAGTTTATACGGACTAGCGGGGCCATTCAATGAGCAGTTCTTC. Encoded protein: CASSLYGLAGPFNEQFF.

The genes are TRBV28 and TRBJ2-1; D not certain. The ends were cut back, 3 bases at V and 1 base at J, with 7 bases in the middle. This CDR3 comprises 14 residues. Per the germline V gene, CDR1 is MDHEN and CDR2 is SYDVKM. CDR3 DNA: TGTGCCAGCAGTTTTGAAAATTCCTACAATGAGCAGTTCTTC. Translating gives CASSFENSYNEQFF.

The chain combines TRBV7-2 with TRBJ2-7; 9 nucleotides line up with TRBD2. The ends lost 1 base at V and 5 bases at J; junction bases unmatched: 12. This CDR3 is built from 17 residues. Looked up from germline, CDR1 is SGHTA and CDR2 is FQGNSA. The CDR3 is CASSLGGGGAPLNEQYF. For the CDR3, the DNA is TGTGCCAGCAGCTTAGGGGGCGGGGGGGCCCCTCTGAACGAGCAGTACTTC.

This clone has just one count. The chain recombines TRBV5-1 with TRBJ2-5, with TRBD1 matching over 9 bases. Per germline, CDR1 SGHRS and CDR2 YFSETQ. CDR3 size: 16 residues. J gave up 1 base and V 4 bases, and 8 bases lay outside the gene matches. This chain's CDR3 is CASSMGDRVAQETQYF. For the CDR3, the DNA is TGCGCCAGCAGCATGGGGGACAGGGTGGCCCAAGAGACCCAGTACTTC.

The chain carries TRBV28 and TRBJ2-7, with D possibly being TRBD2 (5 bases). CDR1 is MDHEN and CDR2 is SYDVKM in the germline V gene. Deletions cut 6 bases from V and 0 bases from J, with 15 bases between. The CDR3 is 15 amino acids. CDR3 in DNA: TGTGCCAGCAGGCCCGAAACTAGTAGCTCCTACGAGCAGTACTTC. As protein: CASRPETSSSYEQYF.

CDR3 sequence: CASSLALSAYEQYF. For the CDR3, the DNA is TGCGCCAGCAGCTTGGCCCTCTCAGCCTACGAGCAGTACTTC. The chain joins TRBV5-1 to TRBJ2-7, with unresolved D. V lost 0 bases, J lost 2 bases, and 9 bases lay in between. The CDR3 is 14 residues long. Germline CDR1 is SGHRS and CDR2 is YFSETQ.

The chain joins TRBV25-1 to TRBJ1-6; 7 bases align to TRBD1. The CDR3 sequence is 14 residues long. CDR1 is MGHDK and CDR2 is SYGVNS in the germline V gene. V shed 4 bases, J shed 7 bases, and the junction held 4 bases outside the gene matches. CDR3 bases: TGTGCCAGCAGTGCGCGACAGGGCAATTCACCCCTCCACTTT. It codes for CASSARQGNSPLHF.

This clone was detected only once. The chain is built from TRBV2 and TRBJ1-2; perhaps TRBD1 as D (5 bases). The length of the CDR3 is 14 residues. The V end was cut by 0 bases, the J end by 7 bases, with 12 bases between. Germline lookup yields CDR1 SNHLY and CDR2 FYNNEI. The CDR3 protein is CASSEAAQASGYTF. In DNA form, the CDR3 reads TGTGCCAGCAGTGAAGCGGCACAGGCCTCTGGCTACACCTTC.

This clone appeared a single time. The chain links TRBV5-1 to TRBJ2-7, with TRBD1 identical over 9 bases. V gave up 3 bases and J gave up 0 bases; unmatched junction bases: 7. This CDR3 spans 16 amino acids. CDR1 and CDR2 from the germline V gene are SGHRS and YFSETQ. The CDR3 is CASSYYTGGLSYEQYF. The DNA for the CDR3 is TGCGCCAGCAGCTATTATACAGGGGGCCTCTCCTACGAGCAGTACTTC.

This clone appeared once. For the CDR3, the DNA is TGTGCCAGCAGAAGGGGGGACAGGGAGAACACTGAAGCTTTCTTT. Translated, it gives CASRRGDRENTEAFF. The chain uses TRBV5-4 and TRBJ1-1; 9 bases align to TRBD1. V dropped 5 bases and J dropped 1; count of bases not matched to a gene: 6. The CDR3 totals 15 residues. CDR1 is SGHNT and CDR2 is YYREEE in the germline V gene (reference sequence).

The V gene is TRBV18, the J gene TRBJ1-4; 8 nucleotides line up with TRBD1. Germline V gene sequence: CDR1 KGHSH, CDR2 LQKENI. The trim removed 3 bases at V and 7 bases at J, leaving 7 bases unmatched. The CDR3 runs 15 residues. The CDR3 spells CASSPNRGDGEKLFF. Written as DNA, the CDR3 is TGTGCCAGCTCACCCAACAGGGGGGACGGTGAAAAACTGTTTTTT.

V and J are TRBV19 and TRBJ2-1, with 10 bases lining up with TRBD1. Trimming removed 6 bases from V and 4 bases from J; junction bases left unmatched: 3. CDR3 length: 14 residues. Germline CDR1 reads LNHDA; CDR2 reads SQIVND (reference sequence). Here the CDR3 reads CASRPGQGYNEQFF. CDR3 coding DNA: TGTGCCAGTAGGCCGGGACAGGGGTACAATGAGCAGTTCTTC.

This clone was found once. The rearrangement uses TRBV5-5 and TRBJ2-5; possibly TRBD1 for D (5 bases). Looked up from germline, CDR1 is SGHKS and CDR2 is YYEKEE (reference sequence). The CDR3 runs to 14 residues. Trimming removed 4 bases from V and 4 bases from J, with 14 bases in between. DNA for the CDR3: TGTGCCAGCAGCAAGATGCAGGGCGGAGAGACCCAGTACTTC. Residues: CASSKMQGGETQYF.

V usage is TRBV5-1 and J usage is TRBJ1-2; weak D call: TRBD1 (5 bases). Germline V lookup: CDR1 SGHRS, CDR2 YFSETQ. V shed 4 bases and J shed 5 bases, with 12 bases lying between them. CDR3 length: 13 residues. CDR3 residues: CASSVEQAYGYTF. CDR3 sequence (DNA): TGCGCCAGCAGCGTAGAACAGGCGTATGGCTACACCTTC.

V gene TRBV6-5 combines with J gene TRBJ1-3, with no clear D. Germline V gene lookup returns CDR1 MNHEY and CDR2 SVGAGI. This CDR3 spans 15 amino acids. The V end was cut by 0 bases, the J end by 0 bases, with 6 bases between. The CDR3 coding sequence is TGTGCCAGCAGTTACTCAGAGTACTCTGGAAACACCATATATTTT. Protein: CASSYSEYSGNTIYF.

The rearrangement uses TRBV5-6 and TRBJ2-2, with D perhaps matching TRBD2 (5 bases). CDR1 and CDR2 from the germline V gene are SGHDT and YYEEEE. CDR3 length: 16 residues. V was cut by 2 bases and J by 9 bases, with 20 bases left in between. The CDR3 region is CASSFFSSRVSRELFF. As DNA, the CDR3 is TGTGCCAGCAGCTTCTTCAGTTCGAGGGTGTCGCGGGAGCTGTTTTTT.

This chain links TRBV19 with TRBJ2-4; possibly TRBD2 for D (5 bases). The CDR3 covers 14 residues. The V and J ends lost 4 bases and 5 bases respectively, with 12 bases between them. CDR1 LNHDA and CDR2 SQIVND come from the germline V gene (reference sequence). CDR3 DNA sequence: TGTGCCAGTAGTAGTCGGAGGCGGGAAAACATTCAGTACTTC. This sequence encodes CASSSRRRENIQYF. Using reference TRBV19 and TRBJ2-4 for the parts outside the CDR3, the full variable domain is DGGITQSPKYLFRKEGQNVTLSCEQNLNHDAMYWYRQDPGQGLRLIYYSQIVNDFQKGDIAEGYSVSREKKESFPLTVTSAQKNPTAFYLCASSSRRRENIQYFGAGTRLSVL.

V and J are TRBV7-2 and TRBJ2-2; 8 bases line up with TRBD1. In germline, CDR1 is SGHTA, CDR2 FQGNSA. The CDR3 contains 17 residues. After removal of 4 bases from V and 4 bases from J, the junction contained 11 bases not matched to a gene. In DNA form, the CDR3 reads TGTGCCAGCAGCTCGGATCCCCAGGGGGCCACCACCGGGGAGCTGTTTTTT. Protein: CASSSDPQGATTGELFF. Together with reference TRBV7-2 and TRBJ2-2, the CDR3 gives the full variable domain: GAGVSQSPSNKVTEKGKDVELRCDPISGHTALYWYRQSLGQGLEFLIYFQGNSAPDKSGLPSDRFSAERTGGSVSTLTIQRTQQEDSAVYLCASSSDPQGATTGELFFGEGSRLTVL.

The genes are TRBV3-1 (or the pseudogene TRBV3-2) and TRBJ2-7; 8 bases fit TRBD2. The junction had 11 bases not matched to a gene; V was cut back by 5 bases and J by 5 bases. Germline V lookup: CDR1 LGHDT, CDR2 YNNKEL (reference sequence). This CDR3 has 15 residues. Written as DNA, the CDR3 is TGTGCCAGCAGCTTCAGGAGCGGGGGTAGAGACGAGCAGTACTTC. The encoded protein is CASSFRSGGRDEQYF.

The V call is TRBV9, the J call TRBJ1-1; D is unclear. Per germline, CDR1 SGDLS and CDR2 YYNGEE. The germline V and J ends were trimmed by 0 bases and 1 base, with 7 bases remaining between them. The CDR3 is 14 amino acids. CDR3 in DNA: TGTGCCAGCAGCGTAGGGTCCTCGAACACTGAAGCTTTCTTT. Residues: CASSVGSSNTEAFF.

CDR3 loop: CASSLVLAGGAGEQYF. DNA for the CDR3: TGTGCCAGCAGCTTAGTGCTAGCGGGAGGGGCTGGGGAGCAGTACTTC. The chain carries TRBV7-2 and TRBJ2-7; TRBD2 matches 12 bases. This CDR3 is 16 amino acids long. Looked up from germline, CDR1 is SGHTA and CDR2 is FQGNSA. V lost 1 base and J lost 7; bases outside the gene matches: 8. The variable domain in full, with the rest retrieved from reference TRBV7-2 and TRBJ2-7, is GAGVSQSPSNKVTEKGKDVELRCDPISGHTALYWYRQSLGQGLEFLIYFQGNSAPDKSGLPSDRFSAERTGGSVSTLTIQRTQQEDSAVYLCASSLVLAGGAGEQYFGPGTRLTVT.

V is TRBV7-2 and J is TRBJ2-3; 8 bases are shared with TRBD2. Germline-derived CDR1 and CDR2 are SGHTA and FQGNSA. Losses at the gene ends were 6 bases for V and 1 base for J; bases not matched to a gene: 9. The CDR3 length is 16 residues. The CDR3: CASSRNSGAGTDTQYF. For the CDR3, the DNA is TGTGCCAGCAGTCGCAATAGCGGGGCCGGCACAGATACGCAGTATTTT.

V and J are TRBV5-6 and TRBJ2-5; D not resolved. Germline-derived CDR1 and CDR2 are SGHDT and YYEEEE. The CDR3 length is 13 residues. V shed 4 bases and J shed 3 bases, with 10 bases lying between them. The chain's CDR3 is CASSRRIEETQYF. CDR3 nucleotide sequence: TGTGCCAGCAGCCGACGGATCGAAGAGACCCAGTACTTC.

J is TRBJ1-6 and V is TRBV11-3, with no clear D. V lost 5 bases, J lost 8 bases, and 7 bases lay in between. Looked up from germline, CDR1 is SGHNT and CDR2 is YENEEA. The CDR3 length is 12 residues. This chain's CDR3 is CASSPGDSPLHF. The CDR3 DNA reads as TGTGCCAGCAGCCCTGGAGATTCACCCCTCCACTTT.

The genes are TRBV6-5 and TRBJ1-1; D unresolved. V lost 4 bases and J lost 1, with 7 bases in between. The CDR3 is 13 amino acids. CDR1 is MNHEY, CDR2 SVGAGI, per germline. CDR3 nucleotide sequence: TGTGCCAGCAGTTTAGGCCAGAACACTGAAGCTTTCTTT. This gives the protein CASSLGQNTEAFF.